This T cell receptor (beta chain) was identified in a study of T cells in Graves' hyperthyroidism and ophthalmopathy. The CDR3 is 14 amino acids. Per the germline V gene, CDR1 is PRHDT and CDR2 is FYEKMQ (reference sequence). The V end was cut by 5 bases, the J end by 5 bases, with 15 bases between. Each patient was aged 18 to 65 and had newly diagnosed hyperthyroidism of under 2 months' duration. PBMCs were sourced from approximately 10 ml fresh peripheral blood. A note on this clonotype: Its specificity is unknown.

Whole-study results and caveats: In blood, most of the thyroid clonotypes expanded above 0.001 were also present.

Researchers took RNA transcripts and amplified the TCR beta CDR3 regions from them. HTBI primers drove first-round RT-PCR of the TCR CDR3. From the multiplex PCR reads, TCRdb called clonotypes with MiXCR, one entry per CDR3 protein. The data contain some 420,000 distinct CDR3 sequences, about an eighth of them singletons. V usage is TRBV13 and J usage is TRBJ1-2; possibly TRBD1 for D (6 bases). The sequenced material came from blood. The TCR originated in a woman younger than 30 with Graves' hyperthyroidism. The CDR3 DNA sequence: TGTGCCAGCAGCCCCCGGGGGCTCGGATATGGCTACACCTTC. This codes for CASSPRGLGYGYTF.